The clone carrying this T cell receptor beta chain appeared a few times. No antigen is known for it. Sorting that relied on CD45RO/CCR7/CD25/CD127/CD95/CD27 yielded CD4+ naive, central memory, regulatory and stem cell-like memory cells. Looked up from germline, CDR1 is SGHVS and CDR2 is FQNEAQ. The V gene end was trimmed by 4 bases and the J gene end by 5 bases; junction bases not matched to a gene: 8. The CDR3 totals 16 residues. The sample originates from a study of beta chain features in type 1 diabetes. Study conclusions and caveats: Shorter TCRB CDR3s, moderately but significantly so, were found in Type 1 diabetes patients in all four CD4+ subsets.

Expressed TCRB transcripts were sequenced because the entire RNA isolate underwent reverse transcription. Measured with immunoSEQ multiplex PCR; TCRdb has only the in-frame clones, and not every one. The sample includes around 310,000 clones, approximately 11% seen only once; the top ten take about 0.015%. Sequencing used naive CD4+ T cells from blood. The rearrangement links TRBV7-8 to TRBJ2-5; 12 nucleotides agree with TRBD2. This TCR was sampled from a woman aged 30 to 39 in good health. This CDR3 is CASSSRLAGVGETQYF. The CDR3 bases are TGTGCCAGCAGCTCACGACTAGCGGGAGTCGGTGAGACCCAGTACTTC.